This is a list of T cell receptor beta chains from one sample in a study of blood T cell repertoires in COVID-19. Profiled with immunoSEQ multiplex PCR; TCRdb holds only in-frame clones, not every one. The sample consists of about 76,000 clones, roughly 80% of them appearing once. Material: peripheral blood. These receptors were taken from an older woman with acute or convalescent COVID-19. The CDR3 runs from the conserved cysteine through the conserved F or W. Fields, in order: J gene, clone size, D gene, V gene, CDR3 DNA, CDR3 protein. The D gene is left open where the match is weak. Rows may omit the clone size; those that give it use once, few, many or a size class.

>TRBJ1-2|-|TRBD1|TRBV12-3/TRBV12-4
TGTGCCAGCAGCCCGGGACAGCTATATGGCTACACCTTC
CASSPGQLYGYTF
>TRBJ1-1|-|TRBD1|TRBV5-8
TGTGCCAGCAGCACGACAGGGTTGAACACTGAAGCTTTCTTT
CASSTTGLNTEAFF
>TRBJ2-5|-|TRBD1|TRBV7-8
TGTGCCAGCAGAGAGACGACAGGGGGTGGAGAGACCCAGTACTTC
CASRETTGGGETQYF
>TRBJ2-7|medium-sized|TRBD1|TRBV27
TGTGCCAGCAGTTTTTCAAGGACAGGAGAGCAGTACTTC
CASSFSRTGEQYF
>TRBJ2-7|-|TRBD1|TRBV30
TGTGCCTGGAGTGTACGGGACAGGGGTCGAGAGCAGTACTTC
CAWSVRDRGREQYF
>TRBJ1-1|-|-|TRBV28
TGTGCCAGCAGTTCCCGTTCTTGGGACACCAACGGGAACACTGAAGCTTTCTTT
CASSSRSWDTNGNTEAFF
>TRBJ2-3|-|TRBD1|TRBV5-6
TGTGCCAGCAGCTTCCGGGACAGGGCCACAGATACGCAGTATTTT
CASSFRDRATDTQYF
>TRBJ2-3|-|-|TRBV7-2
TGTGCCAGCAGCTTTTTAGTTAGCACAGATACGCAGTATTTT
CASSFLVSTDTQYF
>TRBJ1-1|-|-|TRBV18
TGTGCCAGCTCACAAAGCGGTGGATCTAGAACTGAAGCTTTCTTT
CASSQSGGSRTEAFF
>TRBJ1-1|-|-|TRBV4-1
TGCGCCAGCAGCCAAGATCCAGGGCCTGAAGCTTTCTTT
CASSQDPGPEAFF
>TRBJ1-6|-|TRBD1|TRBV12-5
TGTGCTAGTGGTCCGGACAGGGGATTTTTCCACTTT
CASGPDRGFFHF
>TRBJ2-7|-|TRBD1|TRBV7-9
TGTGCCAGCAGCTGGACAGGGACCTACGAGCAGTACTTC
CASSWTGTYEQYF
>TRBJ1-4|-|-|TRBV30
TGTGCCTGGAGAGGACAGACTGCAACTAATGAAAAACTGTTTTTT
CAWRGQTATNEKLFF
>TRBJ2-1|-|TRBD2|TRBV3-1/TRBV3-2
TGTGCCAGCAGCCCTCTAGCGGGGGCCTACAATGAGCAGTTCTTC
CASSPLAGAYNEQFF
>TRBJ2-3|once|TRBD2|TRBV19
TGTGCCAGTAACGACCGGGGGGGAAACACAGATACGCAGTATTTT
CASNDRGGNTDTQYF
>TRBJ1-2|-|-|TRBV30
TGTGCCTGGACCTTGGGGGGGGGCTACACCTTC
CAWTLGGGYTF
>TRBJ1-1|-|-|TRBV7-2
TGTGCCAGCAGCCTACCGGGGATCAACACTGAAGCTTTCTTT
CASSLPGINTEAFF
>TRBJ2-2|-|TRBD1|TRBV4-2
TGTGCCAGCAGCGACGGACAGGGGAGCACCGGGGAGCTGTTTTTT
CASSDGQGSTGELFF
>TRBJ2-2|-|TRBD1|TRBV24-1
TGTGCCACCCGAGCACGGGACAGGGACACCGGGGAGCTGTTTTTT
CATRARDRDTGELFF
>TRBJ1-2|once|-|TRBV9
TGTGCCAGCAGCGTAGCCCAGTTCTATGGCTACACCTTC
CASSVAQFYGYTF
>TRBJ2-5|-|TRBD1|TRBV19
TGTGCCAGTAGGGGACCGGGACAGGGGTTTCAAGAGACCCAGTACTTC
CASRGPGQGFQETQYF
>TRBJ2-3|-|TRBD2|TRBV11-3
TGTGCCAGCAGCTTAGATCGTCCTAGCGGGGGGGATACGCAGTATTTT
CASSLDRPSGGDTQYF
>TRBJ1-2|-|-|TRBV29-1
TGCAGCGTCGGGGAGGGGAGGGGCGCGGTCTATGGCTACACCTTC
CSVGEGRGAVYGYTF
>TRBJ2-2|-|-|TRBV7-8
TGTGCCAGCAGCCTATACACCGGGGAGCTGTTTTTT
CASSLYTGELFF
>TRBJ1-5|-|-|TRBV2
TGTGCCAGCATTCCCTCTGGGGGGAGCAATCAGCCCCAGCATTTT
CASIPSGGSNQPQHF
>TRBJ2-3|-|-|TRBV9
TGTGCCAGCACCGGAGGGGGGGTAGATACGCAGTATTTT
CASTGGGVDTQYF
>TRBJ2-6|-|-|TRBV5-1
TGCGCCAGCAGCTTATCGTCTGGGGCCAACGTCCTGACTTTC
CASSLSSGANVLTF
>TRBJ2-5|once|TRBD2|TRBV7-9
TGTGCCAGCAGCTCAGTCCTGGGACTAGCGGATAAAGAGACCCAGTACTTC
CASSSVLGLADKETQYF
>TRBJ2-5|-|-|TRBV11-3
TGTGCCAGCAGCCCCGGCGGGCAAGAGACCCAGTACTTC
CASSPGGQETQYF
>TRBJ2-7|-|-|TRBV5-1
TGCGCCAGCAGCTTGCACTCCGGGACAACCTACGAGCAGTACTTC
CASSLHSGTTYEQYF